The 22 T cell receptor beta chains below all came from one sample that was sequenced in a study of siplizumab effects on memory and regulatory T cells. The table came from immunoSEQ multiplex PCR; TCRdb's copy has only in-frame clones and leaves some out. This table has 45,000 to 60,000 clones, more than 75% appearing once. Input material: naive CD8+ T cells sorted from blood. The receptors were sampled from a human donor in good health.

This CDR3 reads CASSAPGTGGIYNEQFF. In DNA, the CDR3 is TGTGCCAGCAGCGCCCCCGGGACCGGGGGGATCTACAATGAGCAGTTCTTC. V is TRBV9 and J is TRBJ2-1; TRBD2 aligns across 7 bases. V shed 3 bases and J 3 bases; nucleotides not matched to a gene: 12. The CDR3 consists of 17 residues. CDR1 is SGDLS, CDR2 YYNGEE, per germline.

The J gene is TRBJ1-4, the V gene TRBV27; unclear D gene. The CDR3 sequence is 13 residues long. V was shortened by 3 bases and J by 4 bases, with 6 bases between the two germline ends. CDR1 and CDR2 from the germline V gene are MNHEY and SMNVEV (reference sequence). Here the CDR3 reads CASSFLGNEKLFF. The CDR3 nucleotides read TGTGCCAGCAGTTTCTTGGGTAATGAAAAACTGTTTTTT.

V and J are TRBV15 and TRBJ2-5, with 8 nucleotides matching TRBD1. Trimming took 1 base from V and 4 from J; bases not matched to a gene: 17. The CDR3 totals 19 residues. From germline, CDR1 is LNHNV and CDR2 YYDKDF (reference sequence). Written as DNA, the CDR3 is TGTGCCACCAGCAGAGGTCCTACAGGGGGAGCGTTTCGGAGAGAGACCCAGTACTTC. Residues: CATSRGPTGGAFRRETQYF.

CDR3 DNA: TGTGCCTGGAGCCCGACGGGACAGGCCATTAACTCCTACGAGCAGTACTTC. This gives the protein CAWSPTGQAINSYEQYF. The gene calls are TRBV30 and TRBJ2-7, with 8 bases lining up with TRBD1. CDR3 length: 17 amino acids. The junction had 13 bases not matched to a gene; V was cut back by 3 bases and J by 0 bases. Germline V gives CDR1 GTSNPN, CDR2 SVGIG (reference sequence).

The chain joins TRBV5-8 to TRBJ1-1; D is unresolved. This CDR3 is built from 12 residues. Germline V gene data show CDR1 as SGHTS and CDR2 as YDEGEE. The V end was cut by 3 bases, the J end by 1 base, with 4 bases between. The CDR3 DNA follows: TGTGCCAGCAGCTACACGAACACTGAAGCTTTCTTT. Translating it yields CASSYTNTEAFF.

This chain links TRBV6-5 with TRBJ2-7; D ambiguous. Germline CDR1 and CDR2: MNHEY and SVGAGI. Trimming shortened V by 0 bases and J by 1 base, and 4 bases separated the two germline ends. This CDR3 region has 13 residues. This CDR3 is CASSYSKSYEQYF. CDR3 DNA: TGTGCCAGCAGTTACTCCAAATCCTACGAGCAGTACTTC.

The V gene is TRBV25-1, the J gene TRBJ1-1, with D unresolved. Looked up from germline, CDR1 is MGHDK and CDR2 is SYGVNS. The CDR3 loop spans 15 amino acids. The V gene lost 5 bases and the J gene lost 0 bases, with 13 bases spanning the gap. The CDR3 reads CASSLSTGMNTEAFF. CDR3 nucleotides: TGTGCCAGCAGTCTTTCAACGGGGATGAACACTGAAGCTTTCTTT.

The chain's CDR3 is CASSEVGPDRTEAFF. CDR3 DNA: TGTGCCAGCAGTGAAGTAGGCCCAGACAGAACTGAAGCTTTCTTT. This chain connects TRBV2 to TRBJ1-1; TRBD1 is a possible D gene (5 bases). The germline V and J ends were trimmed by 1 base and 5 bases, with 14 bases remaining between them. Germline V gene sequence: CDR1 SNHLY, CDR2 FYNNEI. This CDR3 has 15 amino acids.

The rearrangement uses TRBV5-1 and TRBJ2-7, with 8 nucleotides matching TRBD1. V shed 3 bases, J shed 5 bases, and the junction held 7 bases outside the gene matches. Looked up from germline, CDR1 is SGHRS and CDR2 is YFSETQ. The CDR3 extends over 14 amino acids. In DNA form, the CDR3 reads TGCGCCAGCAGCTCCCGACAGGGGATCAACGAGCAGTACTTC. Translated: CASSSRQGINEQYF.

The chain combines TRBV9 with TRBJ1-1; D is uncertain. The CDR3 totals 12 residues. Germline lookup yields CDR1 SGDLS and CDR2 YYNGEE. Trimming stripped 3 bases from V and 5 bases from J, with 8 bases between. CDR3 in DNA: TGTGCCAGCAGCGCGGGAGGGACTGAAGCTTTCTTT. This sequence encodes CASSAGGTEAFF.

The chain carries TRBV29-1 and TRBJ2-7, with TRBD1 matching over 7 bases. The junction had 6 bases not matched to a gene; V was cut back by 6 bases and J by 4 bases. This CDR3 is 12 amino acids long. CDR1 and CDR2 (germline): SQVTM, ANQGSEA. The CDR3 spells CSVRDRFYEQYF. The CDR3, as DNA: TGCAGCGTCCGGGACAGATTTTACGAGCAGTACTTC.

The rearrangement joins TRBV30 to TRBJ2-2; no clear D. The V gene's germline CDR1 is GTSNPN and CDR2 SVGIG (reference sequence). CDR3 length: 13 residues. V shed 0 bases and J shed 8 bases, with 10 bases lying between them. The CDR3 DNA follows: TGTGCCTGGAGTGTAAGGCCCGCGGGGGAGCTGTTTTTT. Its translation is CAWSVRPAGELFF.

In its sample, this clone was seen a few times. V gene TRBV9 combines with J gene TRBJ2-1; no definite D call. V lost 3 bases to trimming and J lost 10 bases, with 14 bases between them. CDR1 is SGDLS and CDR2 is YYNGEE in the germline V gene. The CDR3 runs 13 residues. The chain's CDR3 is CASSGRVDGEQFF. For the CDR3, the DNA is TGTGCCAGCAGCGGTAGGGTGGACGGGGAGCAGTTCTTC.

This chain joins TRBV9 and TRBJ2-6; D is unclear. CDR1 SGDLS and CDR2 YYNGEE come from the germline V gene. The V end lost 3 bases, the J end lost 0 bases, and 10 bases lay between the germline ends. CDR3 size: 16 residues. CDR3 in amino acids: CASSAKGVSGANVLTF. CDR3 coding DNA: TGTGCCAGCAGCGCTAAGGGTGTCTCTGGGGCCAACGTCCTGACTTTC.

The chain links TRBV9 to TRBJ2-1, with 7 nucleotides matching TRBD2. The V gene's germline CDR1 is SGDLS and CDR2 YYNGEE. CDR3 length: 15 residues. The junction had 7 bases not matched to a gene; V was cut back by 4 bases and J by 3 bases. The DNA of the CDR3 is TGTGCCAGCAGCCTAGGGAGCGGGGACTACAATGAGCAGTTCTTC. Protein product: CASSLGSGDYNEQFF.

This clone was seen once. This chain uses TRBV19 with TRBJ2-7; D not resolved. The CDR3 covers 13 residues. In germline, CDR1 is LNHDA, CDR2 SQIVND (reference sequence). V was shortened by 1 base and J by 5 bases, with 9 bases between the two germline ends. The CDR3, as DNA: TGTGCCAGTAGTATAGGGCCGTGGCACGAGCAGTACTTC. Translating it yields CASSIGPWHEQYF. The entire variable domain, with the rest obtained from reference TRBV19 and TRBJ2-7, is as follows: DGGITQSPKYLFRKEGQNVTLSCEQNLNHDAMYWYRQDPGQGLRLIYYSQIVNDFQKGDIAEGYSVSREKKESFPLTVTSAQKNPTAFYLCASSIGPWHEQYFGPGTRLTVT.

The chain joins TRBV10-3 to TRBJ1-5; D ambiguous. The CDR3 sequence is 14 residues long. Trimming cost V 0 bases and J 4 bases, with 7 bases left between them. Germline V gene data show CDR1 as ENHRY and CDR2 as SYGVKD. CDR3 coding DNA: TGTGCCATCAGTGAGTCCGGTGGGAATCAGCCCCAGCATTTT. This encodes CAISESGGNQPQHF.

The chain recombines TRBV4-1 with TRBJ1-1; 8 nucleotides agree with TRBD1. The V gene end was trimmed by 5 bases and the J gene end by 11 bases; junction bases not matched to a gene: 7. Germline-derived CDR1 and CDR2 are MGHRA and YSYEKL. The CDR3 covers 12 residues. CDR3 loop: CASSVQGEDAFF. The CDR3 region has the DNA TGCGCCAGCAGCGTACAGGGGGAGGACGCTTTCTTT.

The chain uses TRBV19 and TRBJ1-2; TRBD1 is a possible D gene (6 bases). The germline V gene encodes CDR1 LNHDA and CDR2 SQIVND (reference sequence). V lost 5 bases and J lost 7, with 11 bases in between. This CDR3 spans 12 amino acids. CDR3 in DNA: TGTGCCAGTAGTCCCGGGACAACTGGCTACACCTTC. This translates into CASSPGTTGYTF.

The gene calls are TRBV4-1 and TRBJ1-2; tentative D call: TRBD1 (6 bases). Germline lookup yields CDR1 MGHRA and CDR2 YSYEKL. The V end was cut by 0 bases, the J end by 7 bases, with 15 bases between. This CDR3 region has 15 residues. This CDR3 is CASSQDRGGLAGYTF. In nucleotides, the CDR3 is TGCGCCAGCAGCCAAGATCGGGGGGGCTTGGCTGGCTACACCTTC.

This clone showed up just a few times. This CDR3 is CASMPGAPTEAFF. The CDR3 nucleotides are TGTGCCAGCATGCCAGGGGCGCCCACTGAAGCTTTCTTT. This sequence joins TRBV2 and TRBJ1-1, with a tentative D call TRBD1 (6 bases). The CDR3 covers 13 residues. From germline, CDR1 is SNHLY and CDR2 FYNNEI. The germline V and J ends were trimmed by 7 bases and 4 bases, with 13 bases remaining between them. Drawing the rest from reference TRBV2 and TRBJ1-1, the complete variable domain is EPEVTQTPSHQVTQMGQEVILRCVPISNHLYFYWYRQILGQKVEFLVSFYNNEISEKSEIFDDQFSVERPDGSNFTLKIRSTKLEDSAMYFCASMPGAPTEAFFGQGTRLTVV.

The chain links TRBV6-5 to TRBJ2-5; TRBD2 is a possible D gene (6 bases). CDR1 and CDR2 (germline): MNHEY, SVGAGI. Trimming stripped 8 bases from V and 2 bases from J, with 12 bases between. The CDR3 runs to 13 residues. The CDR3 loop is CASLRRGQETQYF. CDR3 sequence (DNA): TGTGCCAGCTTAAGGCGGGGTCAAGAGACCCAGTACTTC.